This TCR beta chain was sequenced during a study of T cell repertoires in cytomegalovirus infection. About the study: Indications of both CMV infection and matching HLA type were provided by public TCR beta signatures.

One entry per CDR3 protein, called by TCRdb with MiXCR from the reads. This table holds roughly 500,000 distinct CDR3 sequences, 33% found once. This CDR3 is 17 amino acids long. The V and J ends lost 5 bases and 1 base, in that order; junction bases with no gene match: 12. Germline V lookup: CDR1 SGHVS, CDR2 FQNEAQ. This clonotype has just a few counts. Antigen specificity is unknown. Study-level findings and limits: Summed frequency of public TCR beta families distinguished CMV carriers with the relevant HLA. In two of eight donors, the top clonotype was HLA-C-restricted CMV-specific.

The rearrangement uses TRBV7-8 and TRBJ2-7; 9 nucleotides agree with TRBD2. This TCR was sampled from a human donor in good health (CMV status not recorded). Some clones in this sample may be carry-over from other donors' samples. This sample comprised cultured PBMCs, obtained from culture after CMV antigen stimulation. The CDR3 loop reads CASSPRWLAGYSYEQYF. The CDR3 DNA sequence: TGTGCCAGCAGCCCAAGGTGGCTAGCGGGATATTCCTACGAGCAGTACTTC.